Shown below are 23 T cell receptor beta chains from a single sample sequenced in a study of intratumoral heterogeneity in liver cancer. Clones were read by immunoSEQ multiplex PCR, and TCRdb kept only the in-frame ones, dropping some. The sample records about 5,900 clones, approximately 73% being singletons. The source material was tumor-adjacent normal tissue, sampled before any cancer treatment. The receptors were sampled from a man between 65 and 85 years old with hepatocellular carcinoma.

The CDR3 coding sequence is TGTGCCAGTAGTATAGTGGACAGATCGAACACTGAAGCTTTCTTT. It yields the protein CASSIVDRSNTEAFF. The chain links TRBV19 to TRBJ1-1; D is perhaps TRBD1 (6 bases). The CDR3 spans 15 residues. CDR1 is LNHDA and CDR2 is SQIVND in the germline V gene (reference sequence). Trimming took off 1 base at V and 1 base at J, with 10 bases between the two ends. The variable domain in full, completed from reference TRBV19 and TRBJ1-1, reads DGGITQSPKYLFRKEGQNVTLSCEQNLNHDAMYWYRQDPGQGLRLIYYSQIVNDFQKGDIAEGYSVSREKKESFPLTVTSAQKNPTAFYLCASSIVDRSNTEAFFGQGTRLTVV.

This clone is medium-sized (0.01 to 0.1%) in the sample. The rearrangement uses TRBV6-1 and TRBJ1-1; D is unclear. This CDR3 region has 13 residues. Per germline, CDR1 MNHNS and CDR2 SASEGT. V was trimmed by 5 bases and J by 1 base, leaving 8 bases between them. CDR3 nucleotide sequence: TGTGCCAGCAGTTATTACGGGAACACTGAAGCTTTCTTT. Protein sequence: CASSYYGNTEAFF.

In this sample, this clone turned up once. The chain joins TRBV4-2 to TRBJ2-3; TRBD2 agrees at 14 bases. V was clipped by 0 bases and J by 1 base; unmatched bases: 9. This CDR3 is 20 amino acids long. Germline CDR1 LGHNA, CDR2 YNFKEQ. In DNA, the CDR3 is TGTGCCAGCAGCCAAGATCTTGCGGGACTAGCGGGGGATGGCACAGATACGCAGTATTTT. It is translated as CASSQDLAGLAGDGTDTQYF.

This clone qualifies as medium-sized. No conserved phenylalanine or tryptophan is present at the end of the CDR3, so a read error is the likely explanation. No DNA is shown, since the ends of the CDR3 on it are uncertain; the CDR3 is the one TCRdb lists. The CDR3 loop is CATSLQGIC. V gene TRBV15 combines with J gene TRBJ1-1. The germline V gene has CDR1 LNHNV and CDR2 YYDKDF (reference sequence). The CDR3 length is 9 residues, termini included.

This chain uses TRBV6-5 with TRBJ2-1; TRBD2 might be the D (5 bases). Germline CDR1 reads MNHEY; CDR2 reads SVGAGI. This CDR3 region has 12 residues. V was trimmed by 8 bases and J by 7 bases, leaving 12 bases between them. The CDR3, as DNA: TGTGCCAGCTCCCATTCGGGGAATGAGCAGTTCTTC. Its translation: CASSHSGNEQFF.

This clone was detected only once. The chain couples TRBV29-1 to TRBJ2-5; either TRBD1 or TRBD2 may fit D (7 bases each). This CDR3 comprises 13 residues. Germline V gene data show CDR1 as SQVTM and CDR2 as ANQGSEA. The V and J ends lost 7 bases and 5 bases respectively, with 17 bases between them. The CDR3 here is CSAAQGGRETQYF. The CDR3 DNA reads TGCAGCGCGGCCCAGGGGGGGCGGGAGACCCAGTACTTC.

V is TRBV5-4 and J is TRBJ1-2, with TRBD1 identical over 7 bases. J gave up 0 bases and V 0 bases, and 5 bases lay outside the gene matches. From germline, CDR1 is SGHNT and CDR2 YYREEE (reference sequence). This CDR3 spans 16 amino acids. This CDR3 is CASSLARQGSNYGYTF. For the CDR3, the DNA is TGTGCCAGCAGCTTGGCTCGACAGGGATCTAACTATGGCTACACCTTC.

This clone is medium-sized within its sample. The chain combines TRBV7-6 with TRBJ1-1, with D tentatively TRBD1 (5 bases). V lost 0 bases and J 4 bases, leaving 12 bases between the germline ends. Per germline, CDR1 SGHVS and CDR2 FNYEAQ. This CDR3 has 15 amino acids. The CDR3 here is CASSLAFVGGTEAFF. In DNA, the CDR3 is TGTGCCAGCAGCTTAGCGTTTGTGGGGGGCACTGAAGCTTTCTTT.

In DNA, the CDR3 is TGTGCCAGCAGTTGGGGGGTACAGGGGGCATCCGGGGAGCTGTTTTTT. Translated: CASSWGVQGASGELFF. The V call is TRBV28, the J call TRBJ2-2; TRBD1 agrees at 9 bases. The V gene end was trimmed by 4 bases and the J gene end by 6 bases; junction bases not matched to a gene: 9. CDR1 and CDR2 from the germline V gene are MDHEN and SYDVKM. The CDR3 totals 16 residues.

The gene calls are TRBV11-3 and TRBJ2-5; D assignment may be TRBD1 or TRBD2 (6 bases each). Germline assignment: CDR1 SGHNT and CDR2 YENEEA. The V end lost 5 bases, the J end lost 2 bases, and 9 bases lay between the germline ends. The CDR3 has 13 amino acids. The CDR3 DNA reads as TGTGCCAGCAGCCAAGGGGGGCAAGAGACCCAGTACTTC. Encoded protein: CASSQGGQETQYF.

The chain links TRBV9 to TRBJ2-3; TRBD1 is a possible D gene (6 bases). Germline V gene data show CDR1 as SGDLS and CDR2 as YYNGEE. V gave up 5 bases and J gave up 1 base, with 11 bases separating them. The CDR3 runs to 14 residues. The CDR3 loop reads CASRPTGRTDTQYF. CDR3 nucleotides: TGTGCCAGCAGGCCGACAGGCCGCACAGATACGCAGTATTTT.

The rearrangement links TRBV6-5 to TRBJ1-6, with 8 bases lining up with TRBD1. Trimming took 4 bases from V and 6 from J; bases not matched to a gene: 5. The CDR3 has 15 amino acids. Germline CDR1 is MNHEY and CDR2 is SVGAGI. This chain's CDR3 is CASSSPTGANSPLHF. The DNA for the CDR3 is TGTGCCAGCAGTTCCCCGACAGGGGCTAATTCACCCCTCCACTTT.

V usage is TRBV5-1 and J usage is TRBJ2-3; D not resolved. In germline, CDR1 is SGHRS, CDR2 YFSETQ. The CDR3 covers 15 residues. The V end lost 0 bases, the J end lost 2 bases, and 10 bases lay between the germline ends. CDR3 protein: CASSLEGHNTDTQYF. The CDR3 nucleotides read TGCGCCAGCAGCTTGGAAGGCCACAACACAGATACGCAGTATTTT.

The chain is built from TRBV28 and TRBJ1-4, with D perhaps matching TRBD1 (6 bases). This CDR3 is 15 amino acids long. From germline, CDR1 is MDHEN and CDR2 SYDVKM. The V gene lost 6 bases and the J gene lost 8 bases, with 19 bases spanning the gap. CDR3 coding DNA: TGTGCCAGCAGCACCTCAGGGGAAGTTAGGGAAAAACTGTTTTTT. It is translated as CASSTSGEVREKLFF.

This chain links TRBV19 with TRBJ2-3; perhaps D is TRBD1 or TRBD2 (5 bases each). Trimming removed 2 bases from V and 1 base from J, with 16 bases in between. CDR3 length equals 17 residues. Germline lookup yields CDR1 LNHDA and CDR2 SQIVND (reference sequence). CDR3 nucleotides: TGTGCCAGTAGTATACGAGGGGCATTCAAGGGCACAGATACGCAGTATTTT. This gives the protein CASSIRGAFKGTDTQYF.

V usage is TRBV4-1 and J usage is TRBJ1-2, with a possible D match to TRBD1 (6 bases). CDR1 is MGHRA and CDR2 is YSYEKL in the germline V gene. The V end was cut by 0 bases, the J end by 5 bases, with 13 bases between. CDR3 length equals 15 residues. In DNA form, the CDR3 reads TGCGCCAGCAGCCAAGAGCCAGGGGCCGGGTATGGCTACACCTTC. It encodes CASSQEPGAGYGYTF.

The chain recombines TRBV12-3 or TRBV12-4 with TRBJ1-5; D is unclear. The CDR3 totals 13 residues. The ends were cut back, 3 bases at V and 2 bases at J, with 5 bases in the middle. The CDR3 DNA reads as TGTGCCAGCAGTTTGATGGGCAATCAGCCCCAGCATTTT. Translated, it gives CASSLMGNQPQHF.

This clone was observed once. In nucleotides, the CDR3 is TGTGCCAGCAGTGTGCAGGGCAATCAGCCCCAGCATTTT. This sequence encodes CASSVQGNQPQHF. The chain employs TRBV6-1 and TRBJ1-5; no clear D gene. V lost 4 bases and J 2 bases, leaving 6 bases between the germline ends. The CDR3 length is 13 residues. CDR1 is MNHNS and CDR2 is SASEGT in the germline V gene.

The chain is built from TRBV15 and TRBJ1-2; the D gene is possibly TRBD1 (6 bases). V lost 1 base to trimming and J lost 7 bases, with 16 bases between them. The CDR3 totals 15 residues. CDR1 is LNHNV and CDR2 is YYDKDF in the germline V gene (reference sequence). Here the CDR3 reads CATSRVVGGAGGYTF. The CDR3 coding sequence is TGTGCCACCAGCAGAGTGGTAGGGGGGGCAGGTGGCTACACCTTC.

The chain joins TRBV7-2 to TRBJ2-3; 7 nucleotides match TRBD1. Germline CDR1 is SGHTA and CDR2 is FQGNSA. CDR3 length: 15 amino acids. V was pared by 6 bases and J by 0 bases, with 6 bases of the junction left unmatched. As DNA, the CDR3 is TGTGCCAGCAGTCCGGACAGGATAAGCACAGATACGCAGTATTTT. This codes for CASSPDRISTDTQYF. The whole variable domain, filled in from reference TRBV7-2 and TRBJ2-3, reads GAGVSQSPSNKVTEKGKDVELRCDPISGHTALYWYRQSLGQGLEFLIYFQGNSAPDKSGLPSDRFSAERTGGSVSTLTIQRTQQEDSAVYLCASSPDRISTDTQYFGPGTRLTVL.

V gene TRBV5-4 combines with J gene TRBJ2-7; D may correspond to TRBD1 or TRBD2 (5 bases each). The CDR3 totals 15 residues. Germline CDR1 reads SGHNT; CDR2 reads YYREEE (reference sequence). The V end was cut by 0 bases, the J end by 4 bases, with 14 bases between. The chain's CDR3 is CASSLDQGPFYEQYV. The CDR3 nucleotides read TGTGCCAGCAGCTTGGACCAGGGACCCTTTTACGAGCAGTACGTC.

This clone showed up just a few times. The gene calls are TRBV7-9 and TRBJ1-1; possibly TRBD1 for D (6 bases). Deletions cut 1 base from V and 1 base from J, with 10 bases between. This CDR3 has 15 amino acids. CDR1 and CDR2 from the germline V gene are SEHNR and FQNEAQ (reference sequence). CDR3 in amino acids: CASSLGGAPNTEAFF. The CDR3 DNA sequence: TGTGCCAGCAGCTTAGGGGGGGCTCCGAACACTGAAGCTTTCTTT.

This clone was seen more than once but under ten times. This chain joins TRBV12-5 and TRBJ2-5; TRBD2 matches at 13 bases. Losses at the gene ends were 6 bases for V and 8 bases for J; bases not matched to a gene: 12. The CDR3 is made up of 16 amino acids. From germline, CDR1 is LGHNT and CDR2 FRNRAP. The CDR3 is CASGTGTSGAHGTQYF. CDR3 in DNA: TGTGCTAGTGGCACCGGGACTAGCGGGGCCCATGGAACCCAGTACTTC.